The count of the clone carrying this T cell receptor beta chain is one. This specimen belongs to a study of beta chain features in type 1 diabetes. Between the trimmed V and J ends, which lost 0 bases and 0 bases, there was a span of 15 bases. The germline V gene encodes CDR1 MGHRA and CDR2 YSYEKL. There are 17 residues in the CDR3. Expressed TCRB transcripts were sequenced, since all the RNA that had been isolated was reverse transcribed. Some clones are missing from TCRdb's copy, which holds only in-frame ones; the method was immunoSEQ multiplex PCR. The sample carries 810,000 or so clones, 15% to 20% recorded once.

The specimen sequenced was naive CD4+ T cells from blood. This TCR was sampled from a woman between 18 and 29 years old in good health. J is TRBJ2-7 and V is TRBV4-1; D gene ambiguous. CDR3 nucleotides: TGCGCCAGCAGCCAAGATAACTGGCAGCCCGACTCCTACGAGCAGTACTTC. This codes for CASSQDNWQPDSYEQYF.